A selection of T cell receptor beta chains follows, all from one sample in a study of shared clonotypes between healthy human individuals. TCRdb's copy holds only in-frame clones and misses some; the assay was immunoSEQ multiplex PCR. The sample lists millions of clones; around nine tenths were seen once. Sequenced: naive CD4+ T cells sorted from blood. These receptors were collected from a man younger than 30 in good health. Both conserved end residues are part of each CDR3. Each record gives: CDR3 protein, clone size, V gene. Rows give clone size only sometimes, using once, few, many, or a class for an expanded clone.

CASSQDYNTFEQFF | . | TRBV4-3
CASSYRSGVLGDTQYF | . | TRBV6-5
CAWSVNMGGSEAFF | . | TRBV30
CASSSGQLYEQYF | . | TRBV2
CASSRGTGPGETQYF | . | TRBV11-3
CSVGAGGSGNTIYF | once | TRBV29-1
CASSLAGTAEAFF | . | TRBV5-1
CASSLGQALAYEQYF | . | TRBV5-4
CASRRTSGGQETQYF | . | TRBV6-1
CASSQDRASGEQFF | . | TRBV14
CASSSGALDTEAFF | . | TRBV18
CASSVEGGRLVPGELFF | . | TRBV9
CSGTDGDEQFF | once | TRBV20-1
CASSRGQGAGYEQYF | . | TRBV19
CSVEQMGYAEAFF | few | TRBV29-1
CASSLERVLSGNTIYF | . | TRBV7-2
CASSQLAGGTGELFF | . | TRBV5-1
CATDRLNTGELFF | . | TRBV6-6
CASSQGTTSNQPQHF | . | TRBV4-2
CASSSLTGAITDTQYF | once | TRBV11-2
CASSLVTSDTQYF | . | TRBV7-2
CASSTQGARNSPLHF | . | TRBV19
CASSSETGAHEQYF | . | TRBV6-1
CASSIFQGGQPQHF | . | TRBV19
CASSLGRSNEQYF | . | TRBV7-8
CASSPTEAATIFYGYTF | . | TRBV4-3
CATNPPSRDYEQYF | . | TRBV6-1
CSATPGDTQYF | . | TRBV20-1
CASTGRGGGATDTQYF | . | TRBV28
CASSLTYEQYF | . | TRBV6-6
CASSLPSGGAETQYF | . | TRBV5-1
CASSPSSGGYGYTF | . | TRBV2
CASSPGGIFYEQYF | . | TRBV7-9
CSARIADTQYF | . | TRBV20-1
CASSVGQELGNQPQHF | . | TRBV5-6
CASSLATSGSYPYEQYF | . | TRBV7-2
CASSISRAYGYTF | . | TRBV19
CASSHLRGKSYNEQFF | . | TRBV14
CASSESGGAKDEQFF | . | TRBV10-1
CASSSDSPGELFF | . | TRBV6-6
CASSPRLNTGELFF | . | TRBV7-2
CASSLETGTGGYEQYF | once | TRBV11-2
CASSYSGETQYF | . | TRBV6-6